This T cell receptor (beta chain) was retrieved from a study of shared clonotypes between healthy human individuals. Overall study: Per donor, CD8 memory used one plate, CD8 naive used two, CD4 memory used three and CD4 naive used three.

V shed 2 bases and J shed 3 bases, with 6 bases lying between them. The CDR3 totals 12 residues. CDR1 SGHDT and CDR2 YYEEEE come from the germline V gene. Each replicate PCR on the sorted subsets used approximately 200 ng DNA (roughly 30,000 T cell genomes). Repertoires were generated with immunoSEQ multiplex PCR, while TCRdb's copy carries only in-frame clones and drops some. The data show some 500,000 clones, approximately 95% seen once. The CD4+ fraction was divided into a CD45RA+ naive subset and a CD45RA-negative memory subset. V is TRBV5-6 and J is TRBJ2-7; D remains unclear. The sequencing sample was made of naive CD4+ T cells sorted from blood. Stated subset: CD45RA+ positively selected. The clonotype originates from a woman under 40 in good health. CDR3 in amino acids: CASSLRFYEQYF. DNA of the CDR3: TGTGCCAGCAGCTTACGTTTCTACGAGCAGTACTTC.